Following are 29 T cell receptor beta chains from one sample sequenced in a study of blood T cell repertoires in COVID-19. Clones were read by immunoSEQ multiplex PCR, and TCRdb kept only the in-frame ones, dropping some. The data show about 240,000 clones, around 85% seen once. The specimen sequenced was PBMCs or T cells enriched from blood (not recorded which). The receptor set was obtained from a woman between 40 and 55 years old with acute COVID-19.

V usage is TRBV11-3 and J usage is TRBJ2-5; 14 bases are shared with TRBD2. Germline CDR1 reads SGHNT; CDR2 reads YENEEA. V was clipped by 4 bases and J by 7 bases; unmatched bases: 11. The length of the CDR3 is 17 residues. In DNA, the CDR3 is TGTGCCAGCAGCTATTTCCGGGGACTAGCGGGAGCCGGGACCCAGTACTTC. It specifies CASSYFRGLAGAGTQYF.

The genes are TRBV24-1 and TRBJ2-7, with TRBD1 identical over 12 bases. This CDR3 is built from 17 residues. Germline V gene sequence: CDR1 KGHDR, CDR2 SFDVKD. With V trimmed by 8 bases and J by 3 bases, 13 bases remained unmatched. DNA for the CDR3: TGTGCCACCACCCGGGACAGGGGGCTTAGTCGTGTCTACGAGCAGTACTTC. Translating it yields CATTRDRGLSRVYEQYF.

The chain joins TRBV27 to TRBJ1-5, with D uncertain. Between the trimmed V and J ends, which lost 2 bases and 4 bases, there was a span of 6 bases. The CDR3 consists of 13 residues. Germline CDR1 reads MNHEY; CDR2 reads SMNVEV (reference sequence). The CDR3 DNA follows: TGTGCCAGCAGTTTAACCCTAAATCAGCCCCAGCATTTT. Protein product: CASSLTLNQPQHF.

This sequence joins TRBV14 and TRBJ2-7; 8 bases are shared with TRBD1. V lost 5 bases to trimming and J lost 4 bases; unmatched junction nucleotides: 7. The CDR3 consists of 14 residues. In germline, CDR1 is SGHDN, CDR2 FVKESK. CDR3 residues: CASSARDRSYEQYF. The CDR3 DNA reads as TGTGCCAGCAGCGCTCGGGACAGGTCTTACGAGCAGTACTTC.

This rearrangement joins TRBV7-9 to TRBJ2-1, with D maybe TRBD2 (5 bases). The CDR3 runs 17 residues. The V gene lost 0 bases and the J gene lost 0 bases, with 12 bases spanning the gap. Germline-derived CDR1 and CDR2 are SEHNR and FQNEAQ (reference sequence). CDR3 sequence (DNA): TGTGCCAGCAGCTTAGCGGGGAGCGGAAGCTCCTACAATGAGCAGTTCTTC. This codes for CASSLAGSGSSYNEQFF.

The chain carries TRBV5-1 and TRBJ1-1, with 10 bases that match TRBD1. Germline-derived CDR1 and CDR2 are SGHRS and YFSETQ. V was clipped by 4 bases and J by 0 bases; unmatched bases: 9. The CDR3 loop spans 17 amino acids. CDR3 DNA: TGCGCCAGCAGCGCCGGGACAGGGGCAGTTATGAACACTGAAGCTTTCTTT. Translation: CASSAGTGAVMNTEAFF.

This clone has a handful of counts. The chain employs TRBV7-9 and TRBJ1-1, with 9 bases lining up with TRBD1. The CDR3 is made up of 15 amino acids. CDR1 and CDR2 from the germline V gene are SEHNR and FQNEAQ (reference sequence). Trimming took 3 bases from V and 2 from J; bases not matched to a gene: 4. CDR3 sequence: CASSFDRGVNTEAFF. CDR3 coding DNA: TGTGCCAGCAGCTTCGACAGGGGGGTCAACACTGAAGCTTTCTTT.

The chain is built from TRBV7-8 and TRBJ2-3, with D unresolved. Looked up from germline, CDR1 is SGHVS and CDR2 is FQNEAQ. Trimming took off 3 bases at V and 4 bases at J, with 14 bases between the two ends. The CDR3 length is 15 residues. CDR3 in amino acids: CASSFPVLLADTQYF. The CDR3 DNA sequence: TGTGCCAGCAGCTTCCCGGTTCTCTTGGCAGATACGCAGTATTTT. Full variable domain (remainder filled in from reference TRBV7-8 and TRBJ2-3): GAGVSQSPRYKVAKRGQDVALRCDPISGHVSLFWYQQALGQGPEFLTYFQNEAQLDKSGLPSDRFFAERPEGSVSTLKIQRTQQEDSAVYLCASSFPVLLADTQYFGPGTRLTVL.

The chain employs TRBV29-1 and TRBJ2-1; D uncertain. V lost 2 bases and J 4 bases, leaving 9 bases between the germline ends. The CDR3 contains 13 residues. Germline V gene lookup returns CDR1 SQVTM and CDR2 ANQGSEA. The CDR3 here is CSVESDFYNEQFF. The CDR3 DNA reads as TGCAGCGTTGAATCAGATTTTTACAATGAGCAGTTCTTC.

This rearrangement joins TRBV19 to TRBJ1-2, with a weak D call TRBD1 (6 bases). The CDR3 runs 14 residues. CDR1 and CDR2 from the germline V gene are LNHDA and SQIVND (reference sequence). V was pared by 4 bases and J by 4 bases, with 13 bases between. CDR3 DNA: TGTGCCAGTAGTAGTGACAGGCGAGGCTATGGCTACACCTTC. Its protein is CASSSDRRGYGYTF.

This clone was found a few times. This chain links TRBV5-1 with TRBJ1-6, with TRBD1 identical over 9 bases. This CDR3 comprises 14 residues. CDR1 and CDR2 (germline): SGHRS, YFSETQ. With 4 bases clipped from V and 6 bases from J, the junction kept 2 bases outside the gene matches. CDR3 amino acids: CASSGGQGNSPLHF. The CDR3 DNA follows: TGCGCCAGCAGCGGGGGACAGGGTAATTCACCCCTCCACTTT. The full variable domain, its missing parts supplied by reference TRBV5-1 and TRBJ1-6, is KAGVTQTPRYLIKTRGQQVTLSCSPISGHRSVSWYQQTPGQGLQFLFEYFSETQRNKGNFPGRFSGRQFSNSRSEMNVSTLELGDSALYLCASSGGQGNSPLHFGNGTRLTVT.

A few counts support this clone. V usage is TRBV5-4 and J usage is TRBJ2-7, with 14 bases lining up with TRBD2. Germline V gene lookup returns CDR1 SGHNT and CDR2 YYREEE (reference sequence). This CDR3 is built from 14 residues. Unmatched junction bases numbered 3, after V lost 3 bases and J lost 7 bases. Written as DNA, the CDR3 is TGTGCCAGCAGCTGGACTAGCGGGAGGTCTGAGCAGTACTTC. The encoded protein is CASSWTSGRSEQYF.

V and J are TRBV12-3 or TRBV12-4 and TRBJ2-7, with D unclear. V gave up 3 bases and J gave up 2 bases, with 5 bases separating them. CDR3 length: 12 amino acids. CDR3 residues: CASSLSTYEQYF. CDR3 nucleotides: TGTGCCAGCAGTTTGTCCACCTACGAGCAGTACTTC.

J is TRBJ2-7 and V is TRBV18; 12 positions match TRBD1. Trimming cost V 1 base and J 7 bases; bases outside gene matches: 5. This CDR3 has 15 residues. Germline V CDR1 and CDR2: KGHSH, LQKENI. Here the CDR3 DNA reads TGTGCCAGCTCACCACAGGGACAGGGGGCGGGTGAGCAGTACTTC. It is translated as CASSPQGQGAGEQYF.

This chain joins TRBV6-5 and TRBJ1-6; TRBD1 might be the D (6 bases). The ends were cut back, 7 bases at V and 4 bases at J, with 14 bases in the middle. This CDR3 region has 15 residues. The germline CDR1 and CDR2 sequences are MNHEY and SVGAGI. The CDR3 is CASIEGTLYNSPLHF. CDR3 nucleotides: TGTGCCAGCATCGAAGGGACACTTTATAATTCACCCCTCCACTTT.

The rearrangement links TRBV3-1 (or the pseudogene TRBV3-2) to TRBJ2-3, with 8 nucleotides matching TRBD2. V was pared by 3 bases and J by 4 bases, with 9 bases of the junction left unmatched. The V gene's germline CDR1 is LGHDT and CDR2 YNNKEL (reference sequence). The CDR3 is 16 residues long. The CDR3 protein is CASSQPVAGIADTQYF. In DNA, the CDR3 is TGTGCCAGCAGCCAGCCAGTAGCGGGAATTGCAGATACGCAGTATTTT.

The CDR3 here is CSVEGSSGTPQETQYF. The DNA of the CDR3 is TGCAGCGTTGAAGGGTCTAGCGGGACACCCCAAGAGACCCAGTACTTC. The chain has TRBV29-1 and TRBJ2-5; 9 bases line up with TRBD2. Germline V gene data show CDR1 as SQVTM and CDR2 as ANQGSEA. The CDR3 covers 16 residues. The trim removed 1 base at V and 1 base at J, leaving 7 bases unmatched.

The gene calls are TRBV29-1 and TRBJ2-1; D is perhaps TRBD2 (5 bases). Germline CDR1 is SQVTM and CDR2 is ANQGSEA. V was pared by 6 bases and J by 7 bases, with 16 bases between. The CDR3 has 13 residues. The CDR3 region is CSVLLDSGNEQFF. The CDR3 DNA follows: TGCAGCGTACTACTAGACTCTGGTAATGAGCAGTTCTTC.

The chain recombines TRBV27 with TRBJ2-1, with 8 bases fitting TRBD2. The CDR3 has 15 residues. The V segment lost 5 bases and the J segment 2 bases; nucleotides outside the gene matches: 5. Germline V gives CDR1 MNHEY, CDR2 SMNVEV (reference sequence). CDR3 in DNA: TGTGCCAGCAGTCTTTCCGGGAGGGCCTACAATGAGCAGTTCTTC. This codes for CASSLSGRAYNEQFF.

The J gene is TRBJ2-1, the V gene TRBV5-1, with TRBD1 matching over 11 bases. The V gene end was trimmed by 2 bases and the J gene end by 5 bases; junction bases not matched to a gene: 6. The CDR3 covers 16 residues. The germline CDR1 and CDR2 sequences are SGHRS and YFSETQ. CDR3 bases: TGCGCCAGCAGCTTAGTTAGGGACAGGGGGGACAATGAGCAGTTCTTC. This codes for CASSLVRDRGDNEQFF.

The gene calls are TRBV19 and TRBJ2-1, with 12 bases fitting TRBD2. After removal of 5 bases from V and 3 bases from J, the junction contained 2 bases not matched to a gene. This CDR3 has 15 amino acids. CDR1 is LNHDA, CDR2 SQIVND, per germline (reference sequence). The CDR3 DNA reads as TGTGCCAGTAGTGGGGGACTAGCGGGCTACAATGAGCAGTTCTTC. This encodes CASSGGLAGYNEQFF.

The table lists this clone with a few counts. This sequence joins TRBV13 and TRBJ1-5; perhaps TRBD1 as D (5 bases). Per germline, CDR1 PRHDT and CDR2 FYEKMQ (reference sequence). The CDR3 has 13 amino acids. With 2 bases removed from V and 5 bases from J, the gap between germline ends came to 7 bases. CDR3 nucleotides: TGTGCCAGCAGCTTAAAGGGGTATCAGCCCCAGCATTTT. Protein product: CASSLKGYQPQHF.

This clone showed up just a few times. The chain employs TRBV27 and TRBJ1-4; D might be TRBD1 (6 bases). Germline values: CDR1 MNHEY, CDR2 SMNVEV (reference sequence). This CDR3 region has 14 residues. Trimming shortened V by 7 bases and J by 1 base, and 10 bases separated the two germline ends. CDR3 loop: CASNPTGTNEKLFF. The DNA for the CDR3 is TGTGCCAGCAATCCGACAGGAACTAATGAAAAACTGTTTTTT.

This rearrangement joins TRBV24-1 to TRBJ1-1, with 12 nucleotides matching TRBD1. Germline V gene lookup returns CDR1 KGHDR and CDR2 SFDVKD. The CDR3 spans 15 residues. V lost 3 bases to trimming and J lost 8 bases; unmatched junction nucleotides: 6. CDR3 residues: CATSDPGQGAGEAFF. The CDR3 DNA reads TGTGCCACCAGTGATCCGGGACAGGGGGCCGGGGAAGCTTTCTTT.

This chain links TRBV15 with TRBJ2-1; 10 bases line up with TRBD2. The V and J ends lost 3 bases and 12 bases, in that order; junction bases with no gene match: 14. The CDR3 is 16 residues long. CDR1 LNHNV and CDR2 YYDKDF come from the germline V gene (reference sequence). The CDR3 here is CATSRGGRLAGLGQFF. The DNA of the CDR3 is TGTGCCACCAGCAGGGGGGGGAGACTAGCGGGTCTGGGGCAGTTCTTC.

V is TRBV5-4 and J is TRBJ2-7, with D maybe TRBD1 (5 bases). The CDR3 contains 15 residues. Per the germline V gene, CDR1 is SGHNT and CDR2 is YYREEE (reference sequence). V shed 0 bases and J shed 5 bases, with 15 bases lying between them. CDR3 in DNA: TGTGCCAGCAGCTTGGTGGGGCGTGTAATCCACGAGCAGTACTTC. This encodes CASSLVGRVIHEQYF.

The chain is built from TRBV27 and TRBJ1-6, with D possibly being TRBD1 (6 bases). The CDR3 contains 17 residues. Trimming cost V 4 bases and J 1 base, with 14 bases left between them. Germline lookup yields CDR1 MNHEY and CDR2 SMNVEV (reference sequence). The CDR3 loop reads CASSSTSGVSYNSPLHF. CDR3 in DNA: TGTGCCAGCAGTTCCACTTCAGGGGTTTCCTATAATTCACCCCTCCACTTT.

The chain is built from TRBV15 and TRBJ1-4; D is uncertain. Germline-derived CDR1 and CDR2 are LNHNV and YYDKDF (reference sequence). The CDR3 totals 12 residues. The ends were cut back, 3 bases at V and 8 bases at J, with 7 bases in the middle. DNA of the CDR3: TGTGCCACCAGCAGGTCGGAGGAAAAACTGTTTTTT. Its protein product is CATSRSEEKLFF.

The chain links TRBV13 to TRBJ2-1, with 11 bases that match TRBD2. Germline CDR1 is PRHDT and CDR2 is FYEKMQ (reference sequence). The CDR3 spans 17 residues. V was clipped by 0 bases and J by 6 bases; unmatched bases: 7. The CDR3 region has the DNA TGTGCCAGCAGCTTAGGTTTTGGGACTAGCGGAGGCAATGAGCAGTTCTTC. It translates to CASSLGFGTSGGNEQFF.